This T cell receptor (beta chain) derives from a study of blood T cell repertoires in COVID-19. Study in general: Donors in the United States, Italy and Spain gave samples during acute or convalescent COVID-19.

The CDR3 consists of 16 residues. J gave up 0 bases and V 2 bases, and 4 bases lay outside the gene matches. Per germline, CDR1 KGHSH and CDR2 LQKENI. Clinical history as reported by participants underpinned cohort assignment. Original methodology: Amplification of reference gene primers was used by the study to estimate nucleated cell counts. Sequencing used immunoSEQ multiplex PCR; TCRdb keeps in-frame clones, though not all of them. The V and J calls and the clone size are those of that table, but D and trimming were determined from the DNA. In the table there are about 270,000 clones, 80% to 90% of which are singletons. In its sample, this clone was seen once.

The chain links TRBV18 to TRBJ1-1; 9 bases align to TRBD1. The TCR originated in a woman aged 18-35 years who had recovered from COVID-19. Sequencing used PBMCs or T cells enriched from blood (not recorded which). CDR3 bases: TGTGCCAGCTCACCAAGACAGGGGGGGATGAACACTGAAGCTTTCTTT. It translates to CASSPRQGGMNTEAFF.